This T cell receptor beta chain comes out of a study of PD-1 blockade in classical Hodgkin lymphoma. Broader study findings: Complete responders possessed baseline diversity comparable to newly diagnosed patients. CD4+ but not CD8+ TCR diversity rose significantly by C4D1.

The CDR3 runs 18 residues. The germline V gene encodes CDR1 LGHNA and CDR2 YNFKEQ. Trimming pared 5 bases from V and 1 base from J, leaving 18 bases between. Every patient had relapsed following autologous stem cell transplantation, and cohorts differed in brentuximab vedotin exposure. Complete response, partial response or progressive disease were the best responses. A word on this clone: The antigen remains undetermined.

Profiled with immunoSEQ multiplex PCR; TCRdb holds only in-frame clones, not every one. The sample consists of roughly 55,000 clones, roughly 80% of them appearing once. Sequencing was performed on peripheral blood mononuclear cells (PBMCs), taken at baseline. The sequence was collected from a human donor with classical Hodgkin lymphoma. The chain links TRBV4-2 to TRBJ2-6; tentatively, D is TRBD1 or TRBD2 (5 bases each). The DNA of the CDR3 is TGTGCCAGCAGCGCTACGGGACCGGGTCTTTCTGGGGCCAACGTCCTGACTTTC. Translation gives CASSATGPGLSGANVLTF.